This T cell receptor beta chain was obtained from a study of graft-versus-host responses after intestinal transplantation. Findings and limits, study-wide: Association was observed between peak circulating GvH clone levels and early post-transplant HvG declines. Recipient marrow harbored GvH clones, some of which surfaced first in ileum or blood.

Around 200,000 CFSE-labeled responder cells were plated with around 200,000 irradiated, violet-dye-labeled stimulator cells. CD4 and CD8 responders that proliferated in the reaction were FACS-sorted. Sequencing was performed with immunoSEQ multiplex PCR; in TCRdb, only in-frame clones are kept and a portion is missing. This table has around 20,000 clones, around 44% appearing once. The sample was alloreactive CD4+ T cells from a mixed lymphocyte reaction culture, taken before intestinal transplant. Regarding subset: CFSE-low proliferating T cells sorted from roughly six-day pre-transplant mixed lymphocyte reaction (GvH or HvG direction). This receptor was taken from a human patient who received an intestinal transplant.

The CDR3 sequence is CAISEDGLSNQPQHF. The CDR3 region has the DNA TGTGCCATCAGTGAGGACGGACTGAGCAATCAGCCCCAGCATTTT. The chain joins TRBV10-3 to TRBJ1-5; D is uncertain. This CDR3 is built from 15 residues. Deletions cut 2 bases from V and 1 base from J, with 9 bases between. CDR1 and CDR2 (germline): ENHRY, SYGVKD.